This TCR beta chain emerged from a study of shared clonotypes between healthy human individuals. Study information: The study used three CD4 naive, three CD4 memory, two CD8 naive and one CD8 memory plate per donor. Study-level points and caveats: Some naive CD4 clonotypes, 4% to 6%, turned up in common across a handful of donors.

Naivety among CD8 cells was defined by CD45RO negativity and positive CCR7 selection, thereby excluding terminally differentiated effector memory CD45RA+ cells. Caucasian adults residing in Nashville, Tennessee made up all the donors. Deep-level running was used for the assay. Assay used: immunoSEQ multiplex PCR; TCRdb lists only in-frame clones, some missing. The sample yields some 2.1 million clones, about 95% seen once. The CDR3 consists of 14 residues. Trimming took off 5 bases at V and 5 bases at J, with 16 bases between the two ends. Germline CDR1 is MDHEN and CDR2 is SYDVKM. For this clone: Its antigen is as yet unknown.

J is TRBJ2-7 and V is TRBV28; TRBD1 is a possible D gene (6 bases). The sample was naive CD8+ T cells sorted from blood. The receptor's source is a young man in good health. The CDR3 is CASSETGYTHEQYF. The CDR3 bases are TGTGCCAGCAGTGAGACAGGCTACACCCACGAGCAGTACTTC.